A selection of T cell receptor beta chains follows, all from one sample in a study of regulatory T cells in long-lasting Graves disease. TCRdb re-called the multiplex PCR reads through MiXCR, storing one row per CDR3 protein. Of more than 300,000 distinct CDR3 sequences listed, approximately 25% are singletons. Sequenced material: peripheral blood mononuclear cells (PBMCs), taken when the disease was refractory, from a patient treated with antithyroid drugs. The receptor set was obtained from a woman in her forties with Graves disease. Each CDR3 is given with its conserved first and last residue. Each record gives: V gene, CDR3 length, J gene, D gene, clone size, CDR3 protein, CDR3 DNA. The D gene is left open where the match is weak. A clone size is listed for some rows: how often the clone was seen (once, few, many), or a class if it is expanded.

V gene: TRBV7-3
CDR3 length: 15
J gene: TRBJ1-2
D gene: TRBD1
clone size: .
CDR3 protein: CASSLGGQGNYGYTF
CDR3 DNA: TGTGCCAGCAGCTTAGGCGGACAGGGGAACTATGGCTACACCTTC

V gene: TRBV4-1
CDR3 length: 15
J gene: TRBJ1-1
D gene: .
clone size: .
CDR3 protein: CASSQDLGLNTEAFF
CDR3 DNA: TGCGCCAGCAGCCAAGATCTCGGCTTGAACACTGAAGCTTTCTTT

V gene: TRBV11-2
CDR3 length: 19
J gene: TRBJ1-1
D gene: TRBD1
clone size: .
CDR3 protein: CASSLDRDREGLINTEAFF
CDR3 DNA: TGTGCCAGCAGCTTAGATCGGGACAGGGAGGGGTTGATTAACACTGAAGCTTTCTTT

V gene: TRBV3-1
CDR3 length: 12
J gene: TRBJ2-5
D gene: .
clone size: .
CDR3 protein: CASSPNEETQYF
CDR3 DNA: TGTGCCAGCAGCCCCAACGAAGAGACCCAGTACTTC

V gene: TRBV29-1
CDR3 length: 13
J gene: TRBJ2-7
D gene: .
clone size: .
CDR3 protein: CSGASPTSGEQYF
CDR3 DNA: TGCAGCGGGGCTAGCCCGACGTCTGGGGAGCAGTACTTC

V gene: TRBV28
CDR3 length: 16
J gene: TRBJ2-7
D gene: TRBD1
clone size: many
CDR3 protein: CASSGVGTANSYEQYF
CDR3 DNA: TGTGCCAGCAGTGGCGTTGGGACAGCTAACTCCTACGAGCAGTACTTC

V gene: TRBV7-9
CDR3 length: 13
J gene: TRBJ1-3
D gene: .
clone size: few
CDR3 protein: CASSLGLGNTIYF
CDR3 DNA: TGTGCCAGCAGCTTGGGACTTGGGAACACCATATATTTT

V gene: TRBV12-3/TRBV12-4
CDR3 length: 12
J gene: TRBJ2-5
D gene: .
clone size: many
CDR3 protein: CASSFPGGTQYF
CDR3 DNA: TGTGCCAGCAGTTTTCCCGGGGGTACCCAGTACTTC

V gene: TRBV2
CDR3 length: 15
J gene: TRBJ2-7
D gene: TRBD1
clone size: many
CDR3 protein: CASSATGGSIYEQYF
CDR3 DNA: TGTGCCAGCAGTGCCACAGGGGGCTCGATCTACGAGCAGTACTTC

V gene: TRBV27
CDR3 length: 17
J gene: TRBJ1-6
D gene: .
clone size: .
CDR3 protein: CASSLSFWGSYNSPLHF
CDR3 DNA: TGTGCCAGCAGTTTATCGTTTTGGGGGTCCTATAATTCACCCCTCCACTTT

V gene: TRBV9
CDR3 length: 15
J gene: TRBJ2-7
D gene: .
clone size: few
CDR3 protein: CASSVSGSQGYEQYF
CDR3 DNA: TGTGCCAGCAGCGTCTCCGGGAGCCAAGGTTACGAGCAGTACTTC